The T cell receptor beta chain under discussion was sequenced for a study of T cell responses to AZD1222 COVID-19 vaccine. Study-wide points: The donors showed a predominance of white British ancestry and of females, with possible underestimation of clonal diversity. Unmutated variant regions are reportedly targeted by nearly half of spike-specific TCRs.

Assay used: immunoSEQ multiplex PCR; TCRdb lists only in-frame clones, some missing. The table shows under 80,000 clones, with around four fifths occurring only once. V trimming: 2 bases; J trimming: 8 bases; junction bases outside the gene matches: 0. The CDR3 length is 14 residues. Germline V gene sequence: CDR1 MNHEY, CDR2 SVGAGI. Details on this clone: What it recognizes is unknown.

V gene TRBV6-5 combines with J gene TRBJ1-6; 10 positions match TRBD1. The clonotype originates from an adult in good health. Sequencing was performed on peripheral blood, taken on day 0 of AZD1222 vaccination. The CDR3 region is CASSYGQGDSPLHF. CDR3 in DNA: TGTGCCAGCAGTTACGGACAGGGGGATTCACCCCTCCACTTT.